A selection of T cell receptor beta chains follows, all from one sample in a study of monozygotic twins with cystic fibrosis. Some clones are missing from TCRdb's copy, which holds only in-frame ones; the method was immunoSEQ multiplex PCR. The table lists several thousand clones, 95% to 98% of them singletons. Material for sequencing was blood. The receptors were sampled from a boy between 2 and 15 years old with cystic fibrosis. The CDR3 runs from the conserved cysteine through the conserved F or W. The order of the fields is CDR3 protein, V gene, J gene.

CDR3aa: CASSLGQGVRNEKLFF
v_gene: TRBV5-1
j_gene: TRBJ1-4

CDR3aa: CASSKSQYGYTF
v_gene: TRBV19
j_gene: TRBJ1-2

CDR3aa: CASSSTPVATQYF
v_gene: TRBV6-5
j_gene: TRBJ2-3

CDR3aa: CASSLAGQVQETQYF
v_gene: TRBV7-2
j_gene: TRBJ2-5

CDR3aa: CASSRGKANEKLFF
v_gene: TRBV5-5
j_gene: TRBJ1-4

CDR3aa: CASREEQGWGTEAFF
v_gene: TRBV6-1
j_gene: TRBJ1-1

CDR3aa: CASKGNSNYGYTF
v_gene: TRBV5-1
j_gene: TRBJ1-2

CDR3aa: CASSLDEKLFF
v_gene: TRBV11-2
j_gene: TRBJ1-4

CDR3aa: CASSEVGQGVTEAFF
v_gene: TRBV2
j_gene: TRBJ1-1

CDR3aa: CASTAAGWDTEAFF
v_gene: TRBV19
j_gene: TRBJ1-1

CDR3aa: CASSPQQGGSYTF
v_gene: TRBV19
j_gene: TRBJ1-2

CDR3aa: CASSFTSASTDTQYF
v_gene: TRBV5-4
j_gene: TRBJ2-3

CDR3aa: CASSAPPTGEETQYF
v_gene: TRBV6-6
j_gene: TRBJ2-5

CDR3aa: CASSLAGVGNNSPLHF
v_gene: TRBV5-4
j_gene: TRBJ1-6

CDR3aa: CASTLPGQGTISSGNTIYF
v_gene: TRBV11-2
j_gene: TRBJ1-3

CDR3aa: CASSPQGDDGYTF
v_gene: TRBV13
j_gene: TRBJ1-2

CDR3aa: CASSPLGGLEKLFF
v_gene: TRBV7-9
j_gene: TRBJ1-4

CDR3aa: CASTASGGPGDIQYF
v_gene: TRBV18
j_gene: TRBJ2-4

CDR3aa: CASSLGVNTGELFF
v_gene: TRBV7-3
j_gene: TRBJ2-2

CDR3aa: CASSGDGQETQYF
v_gene: TRBV19
j_gene: TRBJ2-5

CDR3aa: CASSSTDDDSPLHF
v_gene: TRBV11-2
j_gene: TRBJ1-6

CDR3aa: CASSVDGTVRLHF
v_gene: TRBV27
j_gene: TRBJ1-5

CDR3aa: CASSDSPQGGGEQFF
v_gene: TRBV6-4
j_gene: TRBJ2-1

CDR3aa: CASSEVVVVDYGYTF
v_gene: TRBV6-1
j_gene: TRBJ1-2

CDR3aa: CASSSEVETQYF
v_gene: TRBV5-1
j_gene: TRBJ2-5

CDR3aa: CASSGVGQRGGEQFF
v_gene: TRBV5-1
j_gene: TRBJ2-1

CDR3aa: CASKLEQTAGYGYTF
v_gene: TRBV6-4
j_gene: TRBJ1-2

CDR3aa: CASSVGTMGSSGIQETQYF
v_gene: TRBV9
j_gene: TRBJ2-5

CDR3aa: CASSFGTKYSNQPQHF
v_gene: TRBV7-8
j_gene: TRBJ1-5

CDR3aa: CASTPSSSFGYTF
v_gene: TRBV19
j_gene: TRBJ1-2

CDR3aa: CASSGQPNSPLHF
v_gene: TRBV2
j_gene: TRBJ1-6

CDR3aa: CASRRGGTRVWETQYF
v_gene: TRBV27
j_gene: TRBJ2-5

CDR3aa: CASSLSMNTEAFF
v_gene: TRBV27
j_gene: TRBJ1-1

CDR3aa: CASSQEGSGRNQPQHF
v_gene: TRBV4-1
j_gene: TRBJ1-5

CDR3aa: CATSLTPRYRVDDEQFF
v_gene: TRBV15
j_gene: TRBJ2-1

CDR3aa: CASSEALNVLAGSQETQYF
v_gene: TRBV2
j_gene: TRBJ2-5

CDR3aa: CASSESWQVGWDTEAFF
v_gene: TRBV10-2
j_gene: TRBJ1-1

CDR3aa: CASSYGDNGNTIYF
v_gene: TRBV6-5
j_gene: TRBJ1-3

CDR3aa: CASSPTPETQYF
v_gene: TRBV16
j_gene: TRBJ2-3

CDR3aa: CSARGTDGYTF
v_gene: TRBV20-1
j_gene: TRBJ1-2

CDR3aa: CASSPAGGIYNEQFF
v_gene: TRBV7-2
j_gene: TRBJ2-1

CDR3aa: CASSPSSQITEAFF
v_gene: TRBV18
j_gene: TRBJ1-1

CDR3aa: CASGPSGGAGGEQFF
v_gene: TRBV6-6
j_gene: TRBJ2-1

CDR3aa: CASSLAVQETQYF
v_gene: TRBV5-4
j_gene: TRBJ2-5

CDR3aa: CASRDTQDNTEAFF
v_gene: TRBV2
j_gene: TRBJ1-1

CDR3aa: CASSPRTKGETQYF
v_gene: TRBV7-2
j_gene: TRBJ2-5

CDR3aa: CASSFQADEQFF
v_gene: TRBV5-1
j_gene: TRBJ2-1

CDR3aa: CASSPSYGPGSYEQYF
v_gene: TRBV4-2
j_gene: TRBJ2-7

CDR3aa: CASGDRGRNGYTF
v_gene: TRBV6-5
j_gene: TRBJ1-2

CDR3aa: CASSRGDTQYF
v_gene: TRBV6-5
j_gene: TRBJ2-3